One sample yielded the 31 T cell receptor beta chains listed below, sequenced in a study of T cells in severe cutaneous drug reactions. The donors had carbamazepine-induced Stevens-Johnson syndrome or toxic epidermal necrolysis. The iRepertoire multiplex PCR system with TCR subtype-specific primers built both bulk and single-cell libraries. TCRdb reprocessed the multiplex PCR reads, with one entry per CDR3 protein and no DNA. This listing includes a few thousand distinct CDR3 sequences. Sequencing was done on a sample of PBMCs. The origin of the receptors is a human donor with Stevens-Johnson syndrome, a severe cutaneous drug reaction.

This chain uses TRBV6-2 or TRBV6-3 with TRBJ2-1. The CDR3 length is 11 residues. From germline, CDR1 is MNHEY and CDR2 SVGEGT. This CDR3 is CASSSGNEQFF.

The gene calls are TRBV11-2 and TRBJ2-7; there is no DNA to check the TCRdb D call of TRBD2. The CDR3 has 14 amino acids. Germline V gene data show CDR1 as SGHAT and CDR2 as FQNNGV. CDR3: CASSLFGEGYEQYF.

The CDR3: CSARGLIAGGPEEQYF. V gene TRBV20-1 combines with J gene TRBJ2-7; the D call of TRBD2 rests on TCRdb alone, since no DNA is present to check it. There are 16 residues in the CDR3. Per germline, CDR1 DFQATT and CDR2 SNEGSKA (reference sequence).

J is TRBJ2-1 and V is TRBV6-2 or TRBV6-3; TCRdb returns TRBD2, unconfirmable since there is no DNA. Germline-derived CDR1 and CDR2 are MNHEY and SVGEGT. The CDR3 runs 15 residues. The CDR3 sequence is CASSYTEGSYNEQFF.

This clonotype is labeled medium-sized based on frequency. This chain links TRBV11-1 with TRBJ2-1. The germline V gene has CDR1 SGHAT and CDR2 FQDESV (reference sequence). The CDR3 loop spans 12 amino acids. This CDR3 is CASRSPYNEQFF.

This chain connects TRBV3-1 to TRBJ2-1; TCRdb indicates TRBD2, and absent DNA this call remains unverified. Germline lookup yields CDR1 LGHDT and CDR2 YNNKEL (reference sequence). The CDR3 consists of 16 residues. CDR3 protein: CASSLWTSGSHNEQFF.

The chain combines TRBV20-1 with TRBJ2-1; without DNA, the TCRdb call of TRBD1 cannot be checked. CDR1 is DFQATT and CDR2 is SNEGSKA in the germline V gene (reference sequence). The CDR3 is 15 amino acids. This CDR3 is CSAESGESAYNEQFF.

The CDR3 sequence is CASRPRLAEQRASQYF. The chain recombines TRBV6-2 or TRBV6-3 with TRBJ2-7; TCRdb's D call, TRBD2, is unchecked because there is no DNA. The CDR3 has 16 amino acids. Germline CDR1 is MNHEY and CDR2 is SVGEGT.

The chain links TRBV12-3 or TRBV12-4 to TRBJ2-2. The CDR3 extends over 14 amino acids. Here the CDR3 reads CASSFQANTGELFF.

The CDR3 reads CASSLGGGLYEQYF. The J gene is TRBJ2-7, the V gene TRBV7-2. The CDR3 spans 14 residues. From germline, CDR1 is SGHTA and CDR2 FQGNSA.

By frequency, this clonotype is medium-sized. V and J are TRBV6-6 and TRBJ2-7; TCRdb reports TRBD1, a call that lacks DNA to check it against. Germline CDR1 and CDR2: MNHNY and SVGAGI (reference sequence). CDR3 size: 14 residues. The CDR3 loop is CASSYVGQNYEQYF.

V usage is TRBV7-6 and J usage is TRBJ2-3; TCRdb gives TRBD2 as the D gene, but with no DNA this cannot be confirmed. This CDR3 has 17 residues. Germline V gives CDR1 SGHVS, CDR2 FNYEAQ. This CDR3 reads CASSLGRSRGLTDTQYF. The full variable domain, completed using reference TRBV7-6 and TRBJ2-3, is GAGVSQSPRYKVTKRGQDVALRCDPISGHVSLYWYRQALGQGPEFLTYFNYEAQQDKSGLPNDRFSAERPEGSISTLTIQRTEQRDSAMYRCASSLGRSRGLTDTQYFGPGTRLTVL.

V usage is TRBV10-3 and J usage is TRBJ2-7; TCRdb selects TRBD2, and the lack of DNA leaves this call unchecked. Germline values: CDR1 ENHRY, CDR2 SYGVKD. This CDR3 spans 14 amino acids. The CDR3: CATGTSGSGYEQYF.

This clonotype registers medium-sized by frequency. The chain employs TRBV29-1 and TRBJ1-1; TCRdb's assignment of TRBD1 cannot be checked, as there is no DNA. The CDR3 totals 14 residues. Germline CDR1 and CDR2: SQVTM and ANQGSEA. The CDR3 sequence: CSVEGQGKNTEAFF.

The genes are TRBV28 and TRBJ1-1. The CDR3 covers 13 residues. Per germline, CDR1 MDHEN and CDR2 SYDVKM. This CDR3 reads CASKGLRNTEAFF. Full variable domain (remainder filled in from reference TRBV28 and TRBJ1-1): DVKVTQSSRYLVKRTGEKVFLECVQDMDHENMFWYRQDPGLGLRLIYFSYDVKMKEKGDIPEGYSVSREKKERFSLILESASTNQTSMYLCASKGLRNTEAFFGQGTRLTVV.

The rearrangement links TRBV4-2 to TRBJ2-3; TCRdb proposes TRBD2, but this gene call is untestable without DNA. The CDR3 spans 17 residues. Germline V gene data show CDR1 as LGHNA and CDR2 as YNFKEQ. The CDR3 protein is CASSRLRAGGGEDTQYF.

This chain connects TRBV7-2 to TRBJ2-1; TCRdb's D call, TRBD1, is unchecked because there is no DNA. Germline V CDR1 and CDR2: SGHTA, FQGNSA. The CDR3 has 15 amino acids. The CDR3 here is CASSLPGGLNNEQFF.

The chain couples TRBV28 to TRBJ1-1; TCRdb outputs TRBD1, but without DNA this stays unchecked. This CDR3 spans 18 amino acids. In germline, CDR1 is MDHEN, CDR2 SYDVKM. CDR3 sequence reads: CASSGDRGRFGSQTEAFF.

The chain recombines TRBV27 with TRBJ2-3; TCRdb gives TRBD1 as the D gene, but with no DNA this cannot be confirmed. This CDR3 comprises 15 residues. Per germline, CDR1 MNHEY and CDR2 SMNVEV (reference sequence). The chain's CDR3 is CASSSWGKGTDTQYF.

This chain joins TRBV12-3 or TRBV12-4 and TRBJ2-1; TCRdb selects TRBD1, and the lack of DNA leaves this call unchecked. The CDR3 has 14 amino acids. The CDR3 sequence is CASRGLGAFNEQFF.

The chain joins TRBV6-5 to TRBJ2-1; without DNA, the TCRdb call of TRBD1 cannot be checked. Germline V gene sequence: CDR1 MNHEY, CDR2 SVGAGI. The length of the CDR3 is 15 residues. The CDR3 spells CASSYSSSWANEQFF.

The chain uses TRBV19 and TRBJ2-7. The CDR3 has 16 residues. Germline loops: CDR1 LNHDA, CDR2 SQIVND (reference sequence). The CDR3 here is CASSFKGWDSSYEQYF.

This sequence joins TRBV28 and TRBJ1-5; TCRdb's D call of TRBD1 is untestable without DNA. In germline, CDR1 is MDHEN, CDR2 SYDVKM. This CDR3 region has 12 residues. The CDR3 protein is CASTPGDQPQHF.

The V gene is TRBV4-1, the J gene TRBJ2-1; TCRdb proposes TRBD2, but this gene call is untestable without DNA. The CDR3 sequence is 13 residues long. Germline loops: CDR1 MGHRA, CDR2 YSYEKL. This CDR3 reads CASSLRTRDEQFF.

This clonotype is deemed medium-sized by its frequency. The chain links TRBV7-6 to TRBJ2-3; TCRdb calls TRBD2, which cannot be checked without DNA. Germline V gene data show CDR1 as SGHVS and CDR2 as FNYEAQ. There are 15 residues in the CDR3. This CDR3 reads CASSLEAGGPDTQYF. Using reference TRBV7-6 and TRBJ2-3 for the parts outside the CDR3, the full variable domain is GAGVSQSPRYKVTKRGQDVALRCDPISGHVSLYWYRQALGQGPEFLTYFNYEAQQDKSGLPNDRFSAERPEGSISTLTIQRTEQRDSAMYRCASSLEAGGPDTQYFGPGTRLTVL.

This chain connects TRBV5-1 to TRBJ2-1; no DNA is available, so the TRBD2 call from TCRdb remains unchecked. The germline V gene encodes CDR1 SGHRS and CDR2 YFSETQ. This CDR3 has 14 residues. CDR3 protein: CASSLVGSGSEQFF.

The V call is TRBV4-1, the J call TRBJ2-2; TCRdb names TRBD2, which stays unverified in the absence of DNA. The CDR3 runs 18 residues. Germline CDR1 is MGHRA and CDR2 is YSYEKL. CDR3 amino acids: CASSQDELASPNTGELFF.

V is TRBV6-5 and J is TRBJ2-3; there is no DNA to check the TCRdb D call of TRBD1. This CDR3 has 16 residues. Germline lookup yields CDR1 MNHEY and CDR2 SVGAGI. This chain's CDR3 is CASSFGASTSTDTQYF.

The chain has TRBV28 and TRBJ1-1; as DNA is missing, the TRBD1 call by TCRdb cannot be tested. Germline lookup yields CDR1 MDHEN and CDR2 SYDVKM. This CDR3 contains 14 residues. CDR3 residues: CASIPEGLVTEAFF.

V usage is TRBV5-5 and J usage is TRBJ2-2; absent DNA, TCRdb's TRBD2 call cannot be checked. Germline V gene sequence: CDR1 SGHKS, CDR2 YYEKEE (reference sequence). The CDR3 spans 16 residues. CDR3 region: CASSLVDYLYTGELFF.

The genes are TRBV7-9 and TRBJ2-1; TCRdb selects TRBD2, and the lack of DNA leaves this call unchecked. The CDR3 spans 19 residues. Germline loops: CDR1 SEHNR, CDR2 FQNEAQ (reference sequence). This CDR3 is CASSRWGGAGGLVRNEQFF.